This T cell receptor (beta chain) was recovered during a study of T cells after yellow fever vaccination. This clonotype has more than one count but fewer than ten. Its antigen remains unknown. The CDR3 consists of 13 residues. CDR1 is SGHDT and CDR2 is YYEEEE in the germline V gene. After removal of 4 bases from V and 7 bases from J, the junction contained 6 bases not matched to a gene. TCRdb ran MiXCR on the 5' RACE reads and lists one entry per CDR3 protein. The table shows about 350,000 distinct CDR3 sequences, with under 14% occurring only once. Findings of the study overall: Most clones from primary vaccination were detected again post-booster (about 96% CD4, around 88% CD8).

The gene calls are TRBV5-6 and TRBJ1-1, with 8 bases matching TRBD1. Specimen: PBMCs, collected on the day of the first yellow fever vaccination. The clonotype was recovered from a man between 18 and 29 years old who received the YFV17D yellow fever vaccine. Written as DNA, the CDR3 is TGTGCCAGCAGCCAGGGGGCGTGGGTTGAAGCTTTCTTT. Its protein product is CASSQGAWVEAFF.